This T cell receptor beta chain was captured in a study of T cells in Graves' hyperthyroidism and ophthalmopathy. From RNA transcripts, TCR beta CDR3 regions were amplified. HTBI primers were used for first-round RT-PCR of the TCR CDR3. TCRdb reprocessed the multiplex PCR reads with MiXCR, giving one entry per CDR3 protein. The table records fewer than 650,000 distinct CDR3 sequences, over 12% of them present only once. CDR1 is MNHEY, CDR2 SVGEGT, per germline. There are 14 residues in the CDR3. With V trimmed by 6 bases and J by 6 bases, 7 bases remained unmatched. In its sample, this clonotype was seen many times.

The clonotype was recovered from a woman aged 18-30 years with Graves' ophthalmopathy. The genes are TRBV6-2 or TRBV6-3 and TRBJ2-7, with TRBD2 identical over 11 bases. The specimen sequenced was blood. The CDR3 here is CASRPGLAGFEQYF. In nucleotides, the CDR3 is TGTGCCAGCAGACCTGGACTAGCGGGCTTCGAGCAGTACTTC.